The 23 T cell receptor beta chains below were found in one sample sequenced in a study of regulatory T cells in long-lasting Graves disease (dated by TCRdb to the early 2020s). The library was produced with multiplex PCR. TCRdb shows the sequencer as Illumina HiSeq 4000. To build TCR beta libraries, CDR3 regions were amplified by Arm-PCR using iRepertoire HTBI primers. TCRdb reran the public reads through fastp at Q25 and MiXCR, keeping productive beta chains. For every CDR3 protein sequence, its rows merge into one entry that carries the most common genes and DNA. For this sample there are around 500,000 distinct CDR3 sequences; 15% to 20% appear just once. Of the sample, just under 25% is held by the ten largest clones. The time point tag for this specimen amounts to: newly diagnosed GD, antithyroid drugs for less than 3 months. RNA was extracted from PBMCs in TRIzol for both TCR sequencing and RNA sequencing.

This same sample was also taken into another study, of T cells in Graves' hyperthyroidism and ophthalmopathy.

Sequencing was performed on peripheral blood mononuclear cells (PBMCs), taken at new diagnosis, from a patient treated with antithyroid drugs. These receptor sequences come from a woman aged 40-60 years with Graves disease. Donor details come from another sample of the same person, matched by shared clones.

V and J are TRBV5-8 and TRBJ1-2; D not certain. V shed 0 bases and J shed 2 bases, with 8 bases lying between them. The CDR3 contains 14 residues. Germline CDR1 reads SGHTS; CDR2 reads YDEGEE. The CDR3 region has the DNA TGTGCCAGCAGCTTGGCCGGGCTGAACTATGGCTACACCTTC. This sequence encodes CASSLAGLNYGYTF.

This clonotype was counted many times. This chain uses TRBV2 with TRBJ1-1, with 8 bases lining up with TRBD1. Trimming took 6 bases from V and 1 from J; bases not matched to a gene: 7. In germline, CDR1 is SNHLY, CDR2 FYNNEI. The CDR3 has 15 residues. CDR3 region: CASSRQGTRNTEAFF. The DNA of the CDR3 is TGTGCCAGCAGCCGACAGGGGACACGGAACACTGAAGCTTTCTTT.

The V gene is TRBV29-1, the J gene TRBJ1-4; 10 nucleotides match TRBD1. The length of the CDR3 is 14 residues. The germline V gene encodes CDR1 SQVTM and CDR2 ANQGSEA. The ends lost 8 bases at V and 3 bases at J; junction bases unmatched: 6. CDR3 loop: CSIGTGVPNEKLFF. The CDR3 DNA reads TGCAGCATCGGGACAGGGGTACCTAATGAAAAACTGTTTTTT.

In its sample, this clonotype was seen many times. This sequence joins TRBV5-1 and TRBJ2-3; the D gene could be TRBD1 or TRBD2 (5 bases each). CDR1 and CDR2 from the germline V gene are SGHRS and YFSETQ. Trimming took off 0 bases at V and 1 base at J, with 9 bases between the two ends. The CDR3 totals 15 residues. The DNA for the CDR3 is TGCGCCAGCAGCTTGGGAGGGGTTGGCACAGATACGCAGTATTTT. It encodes CASSLGGVGTDTQYF.

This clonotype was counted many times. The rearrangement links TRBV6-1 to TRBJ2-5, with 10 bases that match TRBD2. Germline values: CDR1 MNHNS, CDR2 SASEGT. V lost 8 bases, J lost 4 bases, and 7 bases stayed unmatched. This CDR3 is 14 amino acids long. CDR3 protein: CASRPAGGLETQYF. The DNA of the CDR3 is TGTGCCAGCCGGCCAGCGGGGGGGCTAGAGACCCAGTACTTC.

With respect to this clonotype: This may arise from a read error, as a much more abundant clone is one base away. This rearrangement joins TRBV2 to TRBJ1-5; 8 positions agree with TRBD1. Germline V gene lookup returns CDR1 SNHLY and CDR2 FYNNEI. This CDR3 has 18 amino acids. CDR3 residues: CATSHPAPDRGGNQPPHF. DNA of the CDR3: TGTGCCACCAGCCATCCCGCTCCTGACAGGGGCGGCAATCAGCCCCCGCATTTT.

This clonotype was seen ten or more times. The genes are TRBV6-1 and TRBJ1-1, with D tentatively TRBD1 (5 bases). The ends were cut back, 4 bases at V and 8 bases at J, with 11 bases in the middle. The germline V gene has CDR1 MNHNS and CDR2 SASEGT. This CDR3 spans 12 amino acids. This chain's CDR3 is CASSVQGPEAFF. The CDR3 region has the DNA TGTGCCAGCAGTGTCCAGGGACCCGAAGCTTTCTTT.

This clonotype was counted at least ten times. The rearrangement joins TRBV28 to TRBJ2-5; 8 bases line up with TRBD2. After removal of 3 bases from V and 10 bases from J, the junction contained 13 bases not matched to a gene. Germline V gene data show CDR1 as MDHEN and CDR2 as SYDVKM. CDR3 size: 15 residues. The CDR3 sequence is CASSFVGAGAEGQYF. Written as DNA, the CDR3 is TGTGCCAGCAGTTTTGTAGGAGCGGGGGCCGAAGGCCAGTACTTC.

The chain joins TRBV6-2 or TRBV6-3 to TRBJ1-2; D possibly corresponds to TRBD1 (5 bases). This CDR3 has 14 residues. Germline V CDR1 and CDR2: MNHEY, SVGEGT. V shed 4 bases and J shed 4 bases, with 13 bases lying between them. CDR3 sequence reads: CASSWPGAFYGYTF. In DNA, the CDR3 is TGTGCCAGCAGTTGGCCCGGGGCTTTCTATGGCTACACCTTC.

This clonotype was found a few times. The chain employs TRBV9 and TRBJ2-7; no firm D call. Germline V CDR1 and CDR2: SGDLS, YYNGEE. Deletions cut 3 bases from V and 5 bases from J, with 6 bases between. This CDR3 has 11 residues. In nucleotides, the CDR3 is TGTGCCAGCAGCGCCCAAGACGAGCAGTACTTC. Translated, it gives CASSAQDEQYF.

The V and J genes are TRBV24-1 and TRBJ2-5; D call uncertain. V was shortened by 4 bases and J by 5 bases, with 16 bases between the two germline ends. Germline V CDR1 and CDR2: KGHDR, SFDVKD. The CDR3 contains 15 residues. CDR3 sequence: CATSDPGPGQETQYF. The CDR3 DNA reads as TGTGCCACCAGTGACCCGGGTCCCGGCCAGGAGACCCAGTACTTC.

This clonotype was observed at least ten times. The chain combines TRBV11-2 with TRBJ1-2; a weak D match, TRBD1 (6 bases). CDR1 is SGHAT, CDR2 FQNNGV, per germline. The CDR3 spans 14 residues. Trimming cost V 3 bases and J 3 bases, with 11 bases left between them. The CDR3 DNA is TGTGCCAGCAGCTTCCAAGGGGGGGACTATGGCTACACCTTC. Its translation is CASSFQGGDYGYTF.

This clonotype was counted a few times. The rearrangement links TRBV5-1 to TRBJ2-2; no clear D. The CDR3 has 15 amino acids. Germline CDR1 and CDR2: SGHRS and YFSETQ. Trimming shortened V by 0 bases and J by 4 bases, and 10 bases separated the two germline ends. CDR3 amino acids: CASSLDYPSTGELFF. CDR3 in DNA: TGCGCCAGCAGCTTGGACTACCCTAGCACCGGGGAGCTGTTTTTT.

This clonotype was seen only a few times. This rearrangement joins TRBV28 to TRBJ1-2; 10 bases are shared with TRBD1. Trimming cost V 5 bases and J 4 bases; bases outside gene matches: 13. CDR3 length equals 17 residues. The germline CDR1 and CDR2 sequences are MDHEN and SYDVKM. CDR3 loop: CASSATGTGARSYGYTF. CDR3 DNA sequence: TGTGCCAGCAGTGCCACCGGGACAGGGGCGCGGTCCTATGGCTACACCTTC.

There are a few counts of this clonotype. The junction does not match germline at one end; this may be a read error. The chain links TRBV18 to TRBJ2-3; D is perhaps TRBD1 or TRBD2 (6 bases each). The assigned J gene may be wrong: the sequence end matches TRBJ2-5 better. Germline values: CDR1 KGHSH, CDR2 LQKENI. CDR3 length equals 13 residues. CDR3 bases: TGTGCCAGCCCACCGGGGGCAGCCGAGACCCAGTACTTC. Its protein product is CASPPGAAETQYF.

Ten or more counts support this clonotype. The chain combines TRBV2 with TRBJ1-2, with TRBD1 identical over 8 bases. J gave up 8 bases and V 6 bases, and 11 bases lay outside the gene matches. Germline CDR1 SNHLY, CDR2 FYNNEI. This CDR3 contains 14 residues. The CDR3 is CASRPKDRVYGYTF. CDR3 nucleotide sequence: TGTGCCAGCAGACCGAAGGACAGGGTATACGGCTACACCTTC.

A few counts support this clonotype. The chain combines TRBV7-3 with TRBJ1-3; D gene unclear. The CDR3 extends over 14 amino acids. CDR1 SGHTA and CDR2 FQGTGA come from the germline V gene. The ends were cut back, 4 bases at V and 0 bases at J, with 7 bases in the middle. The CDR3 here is CASSSTVSGNTIYF. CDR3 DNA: TGTGCCAGCAGCTCTACAGTCTCTGGAAACACCATATATTTT.

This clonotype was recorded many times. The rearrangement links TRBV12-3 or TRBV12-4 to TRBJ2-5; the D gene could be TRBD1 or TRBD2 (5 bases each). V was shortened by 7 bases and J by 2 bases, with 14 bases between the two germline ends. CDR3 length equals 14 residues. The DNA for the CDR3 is TGTGCCAGCACCCCCGGGACGGTGCAAGAGACCCAGTACTTC. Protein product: CASTPGTVQETQYF.

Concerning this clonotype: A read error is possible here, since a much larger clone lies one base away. CDR3 sequence: CAGNTQGNQPQHF. CDR3 bases: TGTGCCGGCAACACACAGGGTAATCAGCCCCAGCATTTT. This chain links TRBV12-3 or TRBV12-4 with TRBJ1-5; maybe TRBD1 (6 bases). Trimming removed 11 bases from V and 4 bases from J, with 15 bases in between. The CDR3 sequence is 13 residues long.

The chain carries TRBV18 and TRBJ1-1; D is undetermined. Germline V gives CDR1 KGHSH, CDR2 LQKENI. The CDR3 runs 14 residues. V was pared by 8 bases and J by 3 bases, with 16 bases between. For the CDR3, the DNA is TGTGCCAGCAGTCCCGAGGAATTGGACACTGAAGCTTTCTTT. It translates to CASSPEELDTEAFF.

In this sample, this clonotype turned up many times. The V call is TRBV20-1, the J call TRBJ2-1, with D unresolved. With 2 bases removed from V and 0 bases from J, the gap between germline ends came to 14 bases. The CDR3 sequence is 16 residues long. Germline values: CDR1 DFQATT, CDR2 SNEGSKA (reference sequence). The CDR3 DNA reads TGCAGTGCTAGACTCAACCCCATTAGCTCCTACAATGAGCAGTTCTTC. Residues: CSARLNPISSYNEQFF.

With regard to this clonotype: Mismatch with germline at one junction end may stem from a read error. The CDR3 region has the DNA TGTGCCAGCAGGTTGGGATCTGCGGTCACTGAAGCTTTCTTT. As protein: CASRLGSAVTEAFF. J is TRBJ1-1 and V is TRBV5-6, with unresolved D. The CDR3 runs 14 residues. Germline CDR1 and CDR2: SGHDT and YYEEEE.

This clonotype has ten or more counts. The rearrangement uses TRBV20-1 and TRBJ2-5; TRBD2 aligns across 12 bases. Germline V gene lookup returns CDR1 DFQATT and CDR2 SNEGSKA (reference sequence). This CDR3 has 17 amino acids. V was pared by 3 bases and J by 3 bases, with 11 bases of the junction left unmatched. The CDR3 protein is CSASVPSGGGIKETQYF. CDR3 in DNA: TGCAGTGCTAGCGTGCCTAGCGGGGGGGGGATAAAAGAGACCCAGTACTTC.